What follows are 10 T cell receptor beta chains derived from one specimen sequenced in a study of T cells after yellow fever vaccination. MiXCR was run by TCRdb on the 5' RACE reads, yielding one entry per CDR3 protein. The sample gives some 130,000 distinct CDR3 sequences, about 6.2% of which show up once; over 0.55% is in the top ten. Sequenced material: CD4+ T cells sorted from PBMCs, taken 10 days after the yellow fever booster vaccination. These receptors came from a man between 25 and 39 years old who received the YFV17D yellow fever vaccine.

The CDR3: CSASGSASYNEQFF. CDR3 nucleotide sequence: TGCAGTGCTAGCGGGAGCGCCTCCTACAATGAGCAGTTCTTC. The chain has TRBV20-1 and TRBJ2-1, with a possible D match to TRBD2 (6 bases). Trimming removed 3 bases at V and 0 bases at J, with 9 bases between. The CDR3 sequence is 14 residues long. Germline values: CDR1 DFQATT, CDR2 SNEGSKA (reference sequence).

On this clonotype itself: This may stem from a read error, because a much larger clone lies one nucleotide away. The J gene is TRBJ2-5, the V gene TRBV2, with D perhaps TRBD1 or TRBD2 (5 bases each). The CDR3 is 15 residues long. Germline V gives CDR1 SNHLY, CDR2 FYNNEI. The CDR3 bases are TGTTCCAGCAGGGAAGGAAGCGGCTCTTTCGAGACCCAGTACTTC. This encodes CSSREGSGSFETQYF.

The chain couples TRBV5-5 to TRBJ1-1; D gene uncertain. Trimming took 7 bases from V and 5 from J, leaving 18 bases between them. CDR3 length: 14 amino acids. The V gene's germline CDR1 is SGHKS and CDR2 YYEKEE (reference sequence). The CDR3 reads CASLRMAQYTEAFF. CDR3 coding DNA: TGTGCCAGCCTCAGAATGGCGCAGTATACTGAAGCTTTCTTT.

This clonotype has a handful of counts. J is TRBJ2-7 and V is TRBV18, with D hard to call. The CDR3 is 13 amino acids. CDR1 KGHSH and CDR2 LQKENI come from the germline V gene. Trimming took 3 bases from V and 3 from J, leaving 9 bases between them. The CDR3 region is CASSPAIFYEQYF. Here the CDR3 DNA reads TGTGCCAGCTCACCGGCTATCTTCTACGAGCAGTACTTC. The complete variable domain, with remaining parts taken from reference TRBV18 and TRBJ2-7, reads NAGVMQNPRHLVRRRGQEARLRCSPMKGHSHVYWYRQLPEEGLKFMVYLQKENIIDESGMPKERFSAEFPKEGPSILRIQQVVRGDSAAYFCASSPAIFYEQYFGPGTRLTVT.

The chain carries TRBV20-1 and TRBJ2-7, with D uncertain. V shed 6 bases and J shed 4 bases, with 13 bases lying between them. Germline assignment: CDR1 DFQATT and CDR2 SNEGSKA (reference sequence). The CDR3 runs 12 residues. The CDR3 loop reads CSALGYSYEQYF. The CDR3 nucleotides read TGCAGTGCGTTAGGGTACAGTTACGAGCAGTACTTC.

Many counts were recorded for this clonotype. The rearrangement joins TRBV7-3 to TRBJ2-7, with TRBD1 as a possible D gene (6 bases). The V and J ends lost 5 bases and 3 bases respectively, with 17 bases between them. From germline, CDR1 is SGHTA and CDR2 FQGTGA. This CDR3 has 15 amino acids. CDR3 residues: CASSQGGPPYYEQYF. In nucleotides, the CDR3 is TGTGCCAGCAGCCAAGGGGGACCCCCCTACTACGAGCAGTACTTC.

The sample holds many counts of this clonotype. The chain uses TRBV20-1 and TRBJ2-3; 8 bases align to TRBD1. The CDR3 loop spans 14 amino acids. Germline V gene data show CDR1 as DFQATT and CDR2 as SNEGSKA (reference sequence). The V and J ends lost 6 bases and 2 bases, in that order; junction bases with no gene match: 7. The chain's CDR3 is CSADRTGYTDTQYF. CDR3 DNA sequence: TGCAGTGCCGATAGGACAGGGTACACAGATACGCAGTATTTT.

In its sample, this clonotype was seen once. This rearrangement joins TRBV13 to TRBJ1-3; TRBD1 might be the D (5 bases). The CDR3 is 16 residues long. From germline, CDR1 is PRHDT and CDR2 FYEKMQ (reference sequence). Trimming left V 5 bases short and J 0 bases short, with 14 bases between. This chain's CDR3 is CASSPPDSLSGNTIYF. For the CDR3, the DNA is TGTGCCAGCAGCCCCCCCGACAGCCTCTCTGGAAACACCATATATTTT.

In this sample, this clonotype turned up a few times. The chain joins TRBV6-5 to TRBJ2-7; 9 positions agree with TRBD2. In germline, CDR1 is MNHEY, CDR2 SVGAGI. Trimming removed 4 bases from V and 5 bases from J; junction bases left unmatched: 3. The CDR3 has 13 residues. The CDR3 is CASSSSGTHEQYF. The CDR3 coding sequence is TGTGCCAGCAGTTCTAGCGGGACCCACGAGCAGTACTTC.

This clonotype occurred many times. The chain joins TRBV5-1 to TRBJ2-5; D is unresolved. The germline V gene has CDR1 SGHRS and CDR2 YFSETQ. The CDR3 has 12 residues. V was trimmed by 4 bases and J by 1 base, leaving 5 bases between them. DNA for the CDR3: TGCGCCAGCAGCCACCTCCAAGAGACCCAGTACTTC. Residues: CASSHLQETQYF.